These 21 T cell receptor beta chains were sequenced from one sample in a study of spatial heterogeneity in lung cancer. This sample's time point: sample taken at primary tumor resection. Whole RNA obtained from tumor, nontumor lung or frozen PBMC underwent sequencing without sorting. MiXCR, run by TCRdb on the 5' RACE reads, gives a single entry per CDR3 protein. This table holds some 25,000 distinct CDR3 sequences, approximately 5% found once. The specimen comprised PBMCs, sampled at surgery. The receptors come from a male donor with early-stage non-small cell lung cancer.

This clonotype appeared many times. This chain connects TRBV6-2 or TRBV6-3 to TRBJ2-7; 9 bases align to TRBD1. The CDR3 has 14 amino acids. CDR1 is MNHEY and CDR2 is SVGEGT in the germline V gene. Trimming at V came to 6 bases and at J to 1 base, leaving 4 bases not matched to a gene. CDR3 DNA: TGTGCCAGCAGCCTAGACAGGGGGTCCTACGAGCAGTACTTC. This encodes CASSLDRGSYEQYF.

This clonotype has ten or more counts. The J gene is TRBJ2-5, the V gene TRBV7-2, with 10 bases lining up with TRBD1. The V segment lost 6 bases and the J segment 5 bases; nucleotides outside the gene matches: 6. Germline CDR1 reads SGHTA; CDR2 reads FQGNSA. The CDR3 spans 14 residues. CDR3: CASRSGTGVETQYF. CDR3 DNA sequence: TGTGCCAGCAGATCCGGGACAGGGGTCGAGACCCAGTACTTC.

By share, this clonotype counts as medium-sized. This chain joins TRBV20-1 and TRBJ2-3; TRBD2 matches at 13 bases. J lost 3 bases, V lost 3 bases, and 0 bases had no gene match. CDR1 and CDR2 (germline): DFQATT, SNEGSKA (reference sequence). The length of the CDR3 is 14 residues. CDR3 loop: CSARTSGRTDTQYF. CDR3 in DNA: TGCAGTGCTAGGACTAGCGGGAGGACAGATACGCAGTATTTT.

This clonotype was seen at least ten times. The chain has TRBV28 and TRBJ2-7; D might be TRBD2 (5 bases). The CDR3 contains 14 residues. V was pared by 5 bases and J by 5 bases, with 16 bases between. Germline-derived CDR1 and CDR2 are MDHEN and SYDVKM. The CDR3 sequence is CASSSGSQPDEQYF. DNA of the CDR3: TGTGCCAGCAGTAGCGGCAGCCAGCCCGACGAGCAGTACTTC.

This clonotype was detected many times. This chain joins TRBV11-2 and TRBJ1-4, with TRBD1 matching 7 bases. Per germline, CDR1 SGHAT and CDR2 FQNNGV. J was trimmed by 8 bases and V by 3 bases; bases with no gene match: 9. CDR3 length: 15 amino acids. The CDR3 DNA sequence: TGTGCCAGCAGCTTCGACAGGGCTTCGGGAGAAAAACTGTTTTTT. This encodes CASSFDRASGEKLFF.

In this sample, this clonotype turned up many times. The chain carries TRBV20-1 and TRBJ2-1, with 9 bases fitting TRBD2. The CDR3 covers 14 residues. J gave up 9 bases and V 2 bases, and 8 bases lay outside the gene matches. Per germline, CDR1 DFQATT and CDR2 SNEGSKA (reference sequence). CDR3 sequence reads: CSARLAGFGSEQFF. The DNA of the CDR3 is TGCAGTGCTAGACTAGCGGGATTTGGTTCTGAGCAGTTCTTC.

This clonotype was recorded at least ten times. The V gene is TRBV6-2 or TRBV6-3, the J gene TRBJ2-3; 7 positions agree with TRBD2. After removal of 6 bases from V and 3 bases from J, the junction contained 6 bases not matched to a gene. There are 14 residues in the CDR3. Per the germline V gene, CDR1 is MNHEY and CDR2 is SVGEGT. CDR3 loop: CASRSSGKTDTQYF. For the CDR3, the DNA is TGTGCCAGCAGGTCTAGCGGAAAGACAGATACGCAGTATTTT.

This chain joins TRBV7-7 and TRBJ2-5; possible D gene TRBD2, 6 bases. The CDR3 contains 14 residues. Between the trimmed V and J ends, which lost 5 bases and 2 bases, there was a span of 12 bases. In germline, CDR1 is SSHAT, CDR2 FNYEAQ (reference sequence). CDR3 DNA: TGTGCCAGCAGCCCTGGGACTGGTCAAGAGACCCAGTACTTC. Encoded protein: CASSPGTGQETQYF.

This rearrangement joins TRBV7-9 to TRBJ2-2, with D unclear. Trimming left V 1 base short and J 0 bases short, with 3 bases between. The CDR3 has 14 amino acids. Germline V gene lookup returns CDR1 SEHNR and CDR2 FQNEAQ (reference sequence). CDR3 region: CASSLGSNTGELFF. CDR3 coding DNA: TGTGCCAGCAGCTTAGGGTCGAACACCGGGGAGCTGTTTTTT.

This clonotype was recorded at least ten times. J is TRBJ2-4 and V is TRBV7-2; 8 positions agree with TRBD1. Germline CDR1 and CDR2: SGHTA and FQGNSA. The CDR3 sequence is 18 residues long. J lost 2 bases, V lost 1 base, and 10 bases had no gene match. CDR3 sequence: CASSLGTGRVGPKNIQYF. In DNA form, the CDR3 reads TGTGCCAGCAGCTTAGGGACAGGGCGAGTCGGGCCCAAAAACATTCAGTACTTC.

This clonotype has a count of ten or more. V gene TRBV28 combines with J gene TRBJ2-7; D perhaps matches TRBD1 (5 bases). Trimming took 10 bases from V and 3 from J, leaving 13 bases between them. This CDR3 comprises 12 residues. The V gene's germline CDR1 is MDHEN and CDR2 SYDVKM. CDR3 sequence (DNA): TGTGCCACCCACCAGGGTAGCTACGAGCAGTACTTC. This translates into CATHQGSYEQYF.

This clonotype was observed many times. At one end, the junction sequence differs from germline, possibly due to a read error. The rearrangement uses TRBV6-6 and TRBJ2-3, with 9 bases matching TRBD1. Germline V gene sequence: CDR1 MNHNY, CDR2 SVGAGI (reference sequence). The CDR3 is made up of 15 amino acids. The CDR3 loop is CASSYSMVADRGSDF. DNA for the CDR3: TGTGCCAGCAGTTACTCGATGGTGGCGGACAGGGGTTCGGATTTT.

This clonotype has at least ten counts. The CDR3 nucleotides read TGCGCCAGCAGCTGGCGACTAGCGGAGGAAACCGGGGAGCTGTTTTTT. This gives the protein CASSWRLAEETGELFF. The rearrangement joins TRBV5-1 to TRBJ2-2, with TRBD2 matching 9 bases. After removal of 3 bases from V and 5 bases from J, the junction contained 8 bases not matched to a gene. The CDR3 spans 16 residues. Germline values: CDR1 SGHRS, CDR2 YFSETQ.

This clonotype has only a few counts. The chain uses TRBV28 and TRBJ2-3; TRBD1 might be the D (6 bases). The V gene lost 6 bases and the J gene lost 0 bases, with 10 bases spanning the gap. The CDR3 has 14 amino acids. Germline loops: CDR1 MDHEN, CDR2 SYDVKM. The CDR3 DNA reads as TGTGCCAGCAGAGGACAGCTTAGCACAGATACGCAGTATTTT. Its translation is CASRGQLSTDTQYF.

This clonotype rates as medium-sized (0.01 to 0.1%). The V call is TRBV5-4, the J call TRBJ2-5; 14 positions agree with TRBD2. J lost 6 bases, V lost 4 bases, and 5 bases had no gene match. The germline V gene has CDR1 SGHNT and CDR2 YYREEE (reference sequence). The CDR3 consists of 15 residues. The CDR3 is CASSQTSGGAKTQYF. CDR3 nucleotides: TGTGCCAGCAGCCAGACTAGCGGGGGGGCGAAGACCCAGTACTTC.

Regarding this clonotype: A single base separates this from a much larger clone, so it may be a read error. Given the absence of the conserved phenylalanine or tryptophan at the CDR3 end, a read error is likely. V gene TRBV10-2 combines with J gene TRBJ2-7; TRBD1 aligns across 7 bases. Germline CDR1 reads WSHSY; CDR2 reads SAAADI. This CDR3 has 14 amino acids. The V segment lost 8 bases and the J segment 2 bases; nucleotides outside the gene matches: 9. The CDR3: CASQGGAGPYEQYL. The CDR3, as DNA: TGCGCCAGCCAAGGGGGCGCTGGCCCCTACGAGCAGTACCTC.

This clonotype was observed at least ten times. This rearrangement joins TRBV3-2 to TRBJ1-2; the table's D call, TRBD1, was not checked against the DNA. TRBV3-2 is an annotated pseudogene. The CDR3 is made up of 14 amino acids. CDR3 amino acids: CASSPGQGEHGYTF. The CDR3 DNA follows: TGTGCCAGCAGCCCCGGACAGGGGGAACATGGCTACACCTTC.

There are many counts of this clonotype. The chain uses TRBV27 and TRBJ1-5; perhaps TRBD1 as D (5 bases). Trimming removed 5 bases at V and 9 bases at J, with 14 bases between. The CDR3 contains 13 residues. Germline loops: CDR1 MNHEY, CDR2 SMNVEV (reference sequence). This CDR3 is CASSGTVGWPQHF. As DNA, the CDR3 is TGTGCCAGCAGTGGGACGGTTGGTTGGCCCCAGCATTTT.

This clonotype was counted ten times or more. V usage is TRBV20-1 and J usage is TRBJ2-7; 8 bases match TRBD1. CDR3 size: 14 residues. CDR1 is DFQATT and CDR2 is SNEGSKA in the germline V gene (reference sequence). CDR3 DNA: TGCAGCGCGGCGACAGGGGCCGGATTTTACGAGCAGTACTTC. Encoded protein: CSAATGAGFYEQYF.

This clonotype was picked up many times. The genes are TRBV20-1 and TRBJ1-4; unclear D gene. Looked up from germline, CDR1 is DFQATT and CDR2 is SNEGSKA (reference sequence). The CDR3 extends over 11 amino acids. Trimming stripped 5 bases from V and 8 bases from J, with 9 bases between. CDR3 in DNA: TGCAGTGCTCAGATTGGGGAAAAACTGTTTTTT. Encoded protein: CSAQIGEKLFF.

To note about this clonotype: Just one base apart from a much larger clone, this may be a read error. CDR3 protein: CATKLRRSSRDTQYF. CDR3 bases: TGTGCCACCAAACTACGGAGGTCTAGCAGAGATACGCAGTATTTT. This chain uses TRBV19 with TRBJ2-3, with D possibly TRBD2 on 5 matching bases. The CDR3 is 15 residues long. Germline V gene lookup returns CDR1 LNHDA and CDR2 SQIVND (reference sequence).